This T cell receptor (beta chain) originates from a study of blood T cell repertoires in COVID-19. Here immunoSEQ multiplex PCR was the method, and the copy in TCRdb shows in-frame clones only, minus some. This table holds more than 200,000 clones, 88% found once. Germline V CDR1 and CDR2: SEHNR, FQNEAQ (reference sequence). This CDR3 is 15 amino acids long. V lost 4 bases and J lost 5; bases outside the gene matches: 9. The J gene is TRBJ2-5, the V gene TRBV7-9; 8 bases fit TRBD1. Sequences were obtained from peripheral blood. The clonotype comes from a human donor in a cohort sampled during active COVID-19. The CDR3: CASSSARTGRETQYF. As DNA, the CDR3 is TGTGCCAGCAGCTCTGCCAGGACAGGGCGGGAGACCCAGTACTTC. Full variable domain (missing parts from reference TRBV7-9 and TRBJ2-5): DTGVSQNPRHKITKRGQNVTFRCDPISEHNRLYWYRQTLGQGPEFLTYFQNEAQLEKSRLLSDRFSAERPKGSFSTLEIQRTEQGDSAMYLCASSSARTGRETQYFGPGTRLLVL.